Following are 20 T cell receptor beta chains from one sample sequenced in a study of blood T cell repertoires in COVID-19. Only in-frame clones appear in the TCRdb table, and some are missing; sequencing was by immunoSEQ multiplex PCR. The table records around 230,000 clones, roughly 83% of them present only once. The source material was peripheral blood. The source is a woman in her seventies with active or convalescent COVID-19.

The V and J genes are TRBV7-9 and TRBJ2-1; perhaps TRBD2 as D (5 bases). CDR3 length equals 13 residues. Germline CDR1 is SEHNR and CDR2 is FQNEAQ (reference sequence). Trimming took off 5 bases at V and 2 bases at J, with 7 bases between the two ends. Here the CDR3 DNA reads TGTGCCAGCAGCCCCGGGACCTACAATGAGCAGTTCTTC. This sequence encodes CASSPGTYNEQFF.

The CDR3 region is CASSFQTGWESPLHF. The CDR3 nucleotides are TGTGCCAGCAGCTTCCAGACAGGGTGGGAATCACCCCTCCACTTT. The chain uses TRBV7-8 and TRBJ1-6; 7 bases are a match to TRBD1. The trim removed 3 bases at V and 10 bases at J, leaving 9 bases unmatched. Germline assignment: CDR1 SGHVS and CDR2 FQNEAQ. There are 15 residues in the CDR3.

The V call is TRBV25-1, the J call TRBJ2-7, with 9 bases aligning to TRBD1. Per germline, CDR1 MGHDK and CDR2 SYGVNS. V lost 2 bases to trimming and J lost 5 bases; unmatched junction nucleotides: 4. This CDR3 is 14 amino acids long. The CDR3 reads CASSEHTGGDEQYF. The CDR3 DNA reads TGTGCCAGCAGTGAACACACAGGGGGCGACGAGCAGTACTTC.

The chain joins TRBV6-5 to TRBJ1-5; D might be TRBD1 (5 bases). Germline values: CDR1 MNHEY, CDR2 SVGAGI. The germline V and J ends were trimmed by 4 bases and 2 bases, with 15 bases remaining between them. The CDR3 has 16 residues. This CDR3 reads CASSWQGSQGNQPQHF. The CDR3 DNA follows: TGTGCCAGCAGTTGGCAGGGCTCTCAGGGCAATCAGCCCCAGCATTTT.

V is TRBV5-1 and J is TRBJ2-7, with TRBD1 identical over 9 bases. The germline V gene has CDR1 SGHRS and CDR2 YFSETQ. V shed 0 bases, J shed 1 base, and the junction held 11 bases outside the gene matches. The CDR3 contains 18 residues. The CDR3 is CASSLGLLTGGGSYEQYF. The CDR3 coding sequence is TGCGCCAGCAGCTTGGGGCTTCTTACAGGGGGCGGGTCCTACGAGCAGTACTTC.

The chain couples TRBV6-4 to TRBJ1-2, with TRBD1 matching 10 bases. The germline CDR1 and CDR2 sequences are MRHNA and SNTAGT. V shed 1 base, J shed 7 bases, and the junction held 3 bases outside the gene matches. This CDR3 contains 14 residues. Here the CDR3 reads CASSDWDRGGGYTF. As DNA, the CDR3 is TGTGCCAGCAGTGACTGGGACAGGGGTGGTGGCTACACCTTC.

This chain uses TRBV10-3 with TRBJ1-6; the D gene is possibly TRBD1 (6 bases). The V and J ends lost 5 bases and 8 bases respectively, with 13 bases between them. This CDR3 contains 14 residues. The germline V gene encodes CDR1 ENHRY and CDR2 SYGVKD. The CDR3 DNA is TGTGCCATCAGTCGGGGGGCGCTGGATTCACCCCTCCACTTT. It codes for CAISRGALDSPLHF.

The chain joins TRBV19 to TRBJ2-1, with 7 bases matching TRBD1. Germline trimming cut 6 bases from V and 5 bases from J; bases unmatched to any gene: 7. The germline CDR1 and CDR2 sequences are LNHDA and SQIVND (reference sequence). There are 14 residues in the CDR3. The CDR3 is CASRKGAGNNEQFF. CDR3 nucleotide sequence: TGTGCCAGTAGAAAGGGGGCAGGCAACAATGAGCAGTTCTTC.

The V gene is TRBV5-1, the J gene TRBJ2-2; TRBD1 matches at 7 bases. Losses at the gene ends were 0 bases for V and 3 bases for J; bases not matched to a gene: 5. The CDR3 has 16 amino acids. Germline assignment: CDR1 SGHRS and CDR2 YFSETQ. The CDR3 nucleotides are TGCGCCAGCAGCTTGGTAGGCCAGGGGGACACCGGGGAGCTGTTTTTT. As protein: CASSLVGQGDTGELFF.

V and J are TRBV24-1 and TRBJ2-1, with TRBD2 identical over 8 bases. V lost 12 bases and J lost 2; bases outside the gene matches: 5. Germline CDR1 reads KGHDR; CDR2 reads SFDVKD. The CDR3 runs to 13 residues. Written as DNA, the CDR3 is TGTGCCGCGAGCGGGAGTACCTACAATGAGCAGTTCTTC. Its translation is CAASGSTYNEQFF.

CDR3 bases: TGCGCCAGCAGTGAGTCGGTACTTCAGCCCCAGCATTTT. Translating gives CASSESVLQPQHF. This chain connects TRBV10-1 to TRBJ1-5; D call uncertain. The CDR3 is 13 amino acids. Germline V gene data show CDR1 as WNHNN and CDR2 as SYGVQD (reference sequence). Between the trimmed V and J ends, which lost 0 bases and 6 bases, there was a span of 6 bases.

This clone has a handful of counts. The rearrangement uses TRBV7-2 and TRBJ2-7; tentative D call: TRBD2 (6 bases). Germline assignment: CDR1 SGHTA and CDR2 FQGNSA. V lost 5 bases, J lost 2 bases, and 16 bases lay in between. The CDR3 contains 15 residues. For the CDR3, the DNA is TGTGCCAGCAGCCCACCGGGACTCATTCCCTACGAGCAGTACTTC. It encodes CASSPPGLIPYEQYF.

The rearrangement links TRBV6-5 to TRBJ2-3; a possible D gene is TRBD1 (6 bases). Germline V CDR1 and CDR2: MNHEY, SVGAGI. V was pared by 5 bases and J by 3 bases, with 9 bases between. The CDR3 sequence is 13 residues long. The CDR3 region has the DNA TGTGCCAGCAGTATCCAGGGGACAGATACGCAGTATTTT. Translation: CASSIQGTDTQYF.

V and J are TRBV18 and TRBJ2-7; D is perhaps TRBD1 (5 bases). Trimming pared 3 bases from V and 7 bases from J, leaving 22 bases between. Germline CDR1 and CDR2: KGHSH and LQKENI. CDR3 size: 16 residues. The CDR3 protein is CASSPSGAQDLREQYF. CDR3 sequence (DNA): TGTGCCAGCTCACCCTCCGGAGCACAGGACCTACGGGAGCAGTACTTC.

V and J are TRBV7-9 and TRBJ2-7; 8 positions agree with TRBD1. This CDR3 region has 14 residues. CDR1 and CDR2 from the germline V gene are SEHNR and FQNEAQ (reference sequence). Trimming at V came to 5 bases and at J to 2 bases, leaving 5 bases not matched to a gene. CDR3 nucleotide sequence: TGTGCCAGCAGCCGGGACAGGCAGACCTACGAGCAGTACTTC. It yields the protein CASSRDRQTYEQYF.

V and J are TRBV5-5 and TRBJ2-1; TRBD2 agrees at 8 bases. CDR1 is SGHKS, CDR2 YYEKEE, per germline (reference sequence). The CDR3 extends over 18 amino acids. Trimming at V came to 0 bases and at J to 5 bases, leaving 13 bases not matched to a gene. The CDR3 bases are TGTGCCAGCAGCTTGGATGACTCTGGACTAGCCTCTCACAATGAGCAGTTCTTC. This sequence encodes CASSLDDSGLASHNEQFF.

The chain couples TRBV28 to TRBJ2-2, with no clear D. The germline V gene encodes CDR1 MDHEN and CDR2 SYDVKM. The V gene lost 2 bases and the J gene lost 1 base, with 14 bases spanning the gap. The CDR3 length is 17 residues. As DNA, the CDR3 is TGTGCCAGCAGTTTACCCCTCCGACTTCTGAACACCGGGGAGCTGTTTTTT. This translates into CASSLPLRLLNTGELFF. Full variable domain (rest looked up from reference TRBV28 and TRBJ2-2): DVKVTQSSRYLVKRTGEKVFLECVQDMDHENMFWYRQDPGLGLRLIYFSYDVKMKEKGDIPEGYSVSREKKERFSLILESASTNQTSMYLCASSLPLRLLNTGELFFGEGSRLTVL.

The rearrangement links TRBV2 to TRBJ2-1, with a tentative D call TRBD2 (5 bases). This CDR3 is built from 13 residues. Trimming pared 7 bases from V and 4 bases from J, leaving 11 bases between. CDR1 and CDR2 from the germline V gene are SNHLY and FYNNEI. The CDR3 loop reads CASTGRRYNEQFF. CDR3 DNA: TGTGCCAGCACCGGTCGGAGGTACAATGAGCAGTTCTTC.

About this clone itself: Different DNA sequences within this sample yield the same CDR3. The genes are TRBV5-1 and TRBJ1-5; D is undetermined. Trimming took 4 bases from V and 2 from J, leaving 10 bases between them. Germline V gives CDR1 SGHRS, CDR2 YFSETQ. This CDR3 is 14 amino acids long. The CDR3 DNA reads TGCGCCAGCAGCCCCGGTTCCGGCAATCAGCCCCAGCATTTT. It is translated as CASSPGSGNQPQHF.

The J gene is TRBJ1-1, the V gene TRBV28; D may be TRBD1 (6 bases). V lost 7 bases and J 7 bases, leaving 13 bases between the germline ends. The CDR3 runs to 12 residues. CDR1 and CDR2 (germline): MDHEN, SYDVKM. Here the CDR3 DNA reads TGTGCCAGCACTACAGGGTACAGTGAAGCTTTCTTT. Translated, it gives CASTTGYSEAFF.